Listed here are 24 T cell receptor beta chains from one sample, sequenced in a study of T cell changes during pregnancy in multiple sclerosis. The data were produced by immunoSEQ multiplex PCR, yet TCRdb's version contains in-frame clones alone and is incomplete. The repertoire holds about 69,000 clones, with 85% to 95% as singletons. Sequencing used peripheral blood, obtained in the third trimester of pregnancy. The receptors were sampled from a female donor in good health, enrolled as a control in a pregnancy study.

The chain combines TRBV4-3 with TRBJ2-7; TRBD2 matches at 8 bases. CDR1 LGHNA and CDR2 YSLEER come from the germline V gene. CDR3 length equals 15 residues. Trimming removed 1 base from V and 2 bases from J; junction bases left unmatched: 4. For the CDR3, the DNA is TGCGCCAGCAGCCAAGCCACGGGAGGGACCTACGAGCAGTACTTC. Its protein product is CASSQATGGTYEQYF.

V usage is TRBV5-6 and J usage is TRBJ1-1; D unresolved. The CDR3 extends over 14 amino acids. Germline assignment: CDR1 SGHDT and CDR2 YYEEEE. The ends were cut back, 4 bases at V and 1 base at J, with 11 bases in the middle. CDR3 sequence (DNA): TGTGCCAGCAGCGTGGAACTAGGGAACACTGAAGCTTTCTTT. Residues: CASSVELGNTEAFF.

The chain has TRBV2 and TRBJ1-1; 10 nucleotides line up with TRBD1. This CDR3 spans 14 amino acids. Germline CDR1 is SNHLY and CDR2 is FYNNEI. J was trimmed by 4 bases and V by 10 bases; bases with no gene match: 9. DNA for the CDR3: TGTGCCAACGGACAGGGGGGAAGGGGCACTGAAGCTTTCTTT. Its protein product is CANGQGGRGTEAFF.

The rearrangement links TRBV30 to TRBJ2-1; tentatively, D is TRBD2 (6 bases). CDR3 length: 16 amino acids. Trimming pared 2 bases from V and 0 bases from J, leaving 14 bases between. Germline values: CDR1 GTSNPN, CDR2 SVGIG (reference sequence). The CDR3 loop reads CAWSTGTPSSYNEQFF. CDR3 nucleotide sequence: TGTGCCTGGAGTACCGGGACTCCAAGCTCCTACAATGAGCAGTTCTTC.

The chain has TRBV5-1 and TRBJ2-3, with D tentatively TRBD1 (5 bases). The germline gives CDR1 SGHRS, CDR2 YFSETQ. V was clipped by 3 bases and J by 4 bases, with 12 bases between them. The CDR3 extends over 14 amino acids. CDR3 DNA sequence: TGCGCCAGCAGCTCGGACACGATGCCAGATACGCAGTATTTT. Protein sequence: CASSSDTMPDTQYF.

This chain joins TRBV5-4 and TRBJ2-2, with unresolved D. Trimming stripped 2 bases from V and 3 bases from J, with 5 bases between. The CDR3 sequence is 13 residues long. CDR1 is SGHNT and CDR2 is YYREEE in the germline V gene (reference sequence). The CDR3 reads CASSFRDTGELFF. The CDR3 DNA follows: TGTGCCAGCAGCTTCCGAGACACCGGGGAGCTGTTTTTT.

This clone was recorded a few times. V usage is TRBV19 and J usage is TRBJ1-1, with 10 positions matching TRBD1. Trimming cost V 10 bases and J 8 bases; bases outside gene matches: 4. The germline V gene has CDR1 LNHDA and CDR2 SQIVND (reference sequence). The CDR3 consists of 11 residues. DNA for the CDR3: TGTGCCACGCGGGACAGGGGAGAAGCTTTCTTT. Translated: CATRDRGEAFF.

The genes are TRBV29-1 and TRBJ2-5; D perhaps matches TRBD1 (7 bases). Germline CDR1 SQVTM, CDR2 ANQGSEA. CDR3 length: 15 amino acids. V was pared by 8 bases and J by 7 bases, with 26 bases between. The CDR3 DNA follows: TGCAGCCTGGAAGGGCCCAGGGGGGACAATCGGACCCAGTACTTC. This sequence encodes CSLEGPRGDNRTQYF.

This clone showed up just once. The chain recombines TRBV6-5 with TRBJ1-4, with D hard to call. Trimming cost V 0 bases and J 7 bases, with 9 bases left between them. Germline CDR1 and CDR2: MNHEY and SVGAGI. This CDR3 contains 14 residues. Here the CDR3 reads CASSYSLASEKLFF. DNA of the CDR3: TGTGCCAGCAGTTACTCCTTGGCTTCTGAAAAACTGTTTTTT.

The chain carries TRBV7-8 and TRBJ1-5, with D possibly matching TRBD1 (5 bases). The V gene lost 3 bases and the J gene lost 7 bases, with 16 bases spanning the gap. Germline-derived CDR1 and CDR2 are SGHVS and FQNEAQ. The CDR3 extends over 15 amino acids. The CDR3 sequence is CASSFEGRGWQPQHF. Written as DNA, the CDR3 is TGTGCCAGCAGCTTCGAAGGTAGGGGCTGGCAGCCCCAGCATTTT.

The chain links TRBV6-6 to TRBJ1-1; 9 bases line up with TRBD1. After removal of 6 bases from V and 6 bases from J, the junction contained 11 bases not matched to a gene. Germline V lookup: CDR1 MNHNY, CDR2 SVGAGI (reference sequence). The length of the CDR3 is 15 residues. The CDR3 is CASRQGTGFGAEAFF. As DNA, the CDR3 is TGTGCCAGCAGGCAAGGGACAGGGTTCGGGGCTGAAGCTTTCTTT.

J is TRBJ2-5 and V is TRBV7-2; TRBD1 matches at 8 bases. The V and J ends lost 3 bases and 5 bases, in that order; junction bases with no gene match: 14. Germline CDR1 and CDR2: SGHTA and FQGNSA. CDR3 length: 17 residues. CDR3 amino acids: CASSLTPPGQEAETQYF. In nucleotides, the CDR3 is TGTGCCAGCAGCTTGACCCCCCCGGGACAGGAGGCGGAGACCCAGTACTTC.

This clone came up once. The CDR3: CASSIVAGVGNEQYF. DNA for the CDR3: TGTGCCAGTAGTATCGTAGCGGGAGTTGGTAACGAGCAGTACTTC. V is TRBV19 and J is TRBJ2-7; TRBD2 agrees at 9 bases. The germline gives CDR1 LNHDA, CDR2 SQIVND (reference sequence). V shed 3 bases and J 5 bases; nucleotides not matched to a gene: 8. The CDR3 extends over 15 amino acids.

This clone was seen a single time. This chain joins TRBV28 and TRBJ2-1, with TRBD2 matching 12 bases. This CDR3 is built from 17 residues. Germline values: CDR1 MDHEN, CDR2 SYDVKM. V lost 6 bases, J lost 8 bases, and 14 bases stayed unmatched. CDR3: CASSLAQTSGSGDEQFF. In DNA form, the CDR3 reads TGTGCCAGCAGCCTCGCCCAGACTAGCGGGAGTGGAGATGAGCAGTTCTTC.

The J gene is TRBJ2-7, the V gene TRBV30; maybe TRBD1 (5 bases). The V and J ends lost 0 bases and 6 bases respectively, with 9 bases between them. The V gene's germline CDR1 is GTSNPN and CDR2 SVGIG (reference sequence). The CDR3 spans 12 residues. The CDR3 nucleotides are TGTGCCTGGAGTGTGGGGCTATCCGAGCAGTACTTC. Translating it yields CAWSVGLSEQYF.

The chain links TRBV4-3 to TRBJ2-1; 7 bases map to TRBD2. The germline V gene encodes CDR1 LGHNA and CDR2 YSLEER. The CDR3 runs to 15 residues. Germline trimming cut 0 bases from V and 5 bases from J; bases unmatched to any gene: 4. The CDR3: CASSQDRGSHNEQFF. DNA of the CDR3: TGCGCCAGCAGCCAAGACCGCGGGAGCCACAATGAGCAGTTCTTC.

This clone came up a few times. The rearrangement links TRBV18 to TRBJ1-2; perhaps TRBD1 as D (6 bases). CDR3 length: 15 amino acids. Germline CDR1 is KGHSH and CDR2 is LQKENI. With 3 bases removed from V and 7 bases from J, the gap between germline ends came to 18 bases. The CDR3 bases are TGTGCCAGCTCACCCCAAACTTACAGGGATGGTGGCTACACCTTC. Its protein is CASSPQTYRDGGYTF. Together with reference TRBV18 and TRBJ1-2, the CDR3 gives the full variable domain: NAGVMQNPRHLVRRRGQEARLRCSPMKGHSHVYWYRQLPEEGLKFMVYLQKENIIDESGMPKERFSAEFPKEGPSILRIQQVVRGDSAAYFCASSPQTYRDGGYTFGSGTRLTVV.

V and J are TRBV6-4 and TRBJ2-3; 12 nucleotides match TRBD2. The ends lost 6 bases at V and 3 bases at J; junction bases unmatched: 4. The CDR3 sequence is 15 residues long. Germline V lookup: CDR1 MRHNA, CDR2 SNTAGT. The CDR3 coding sequence is TGTGCCAGCAGCCCCGGGACTAGCGGGACAGATACGCAGTATTTT. Protein product: CASSPGTSGTDTQYF.

This chain links TRBV7-3 with TRBJ2-7, with no clear D. The CDR3 consists of 13 residues. Germline values: CDR1 SGHTA, CDR2 FQGTGA. V lost 0 bases and J lost 1, with 4 bases in between. The CDR3 spells CASSLTRSYEQYF. In DNA form, the CDR3 reads TGTGCCAGCAGCTTAACTAGATCCTACGAGCAGTACTTC.

CDR3 sequence reads: CASSARTGPNTGELFF. In DNA, the CDR3 is TGTGCCAGCAGCGCCCGGACAGGCCCGAACACCGGGGAGCTGTTTTTT. This chain connects TRBV9 to TRBJ2-2, with TRBD1 matching over 7 bases. Germline V gene data show CDR1 as SGDLS and CDR2 as YYNGEE. J lost 0 bases, V lost 3 bases, and 5 bases had no gene match. This CDR3 has 16 residues.

The gene calls are TRBV2 and TRBJ2-1; D possibly corresponds to TRBD2 (5 bases). V dropped 4 bases and J dropped 9 bases, with 13 bases sitting between them. Germline assignment: CDR1 SNHLY and CDR2 FYNNEI. The CDR3 extends over 13 amino acids. The CDR3 region is CASSGTAPGEQFF. The CDR3 DNA sequence: TGTGCCAGCAGTGGGACTGCTCCGGGTGAGCAGTTCTTC.

This clone came up once. The rearrangement links TRBV29-1 to TRBJ2-7, with 8 positions matching TRBD1. Germline trimming cut 6 bases from V and 4 bases from J; bases unmatched to any gene: 11. Germline loops: CDR1 SQVTM, CDR2 ANQGSEA. CDR3 size: 14 residues. The CDR3 DNA sequence: TGCAGCGTAGCCGGGACAGGTGGCGGTTACGAGCAGTACTTC. Protein: CSVAGTGGGYEQYF.

The chain is built from TRBV7-2 and TRBJ2-7, with 7 bases that match TRBD2. The CDR3 is 14 amino acids. With 2 bases clipped from V and 1 base from J, the junction kept 2 bases outside the gene matches. Germline V gives CDR1 SGHTA, CDR2 FQGNSA. The CDR3 here is CASSLTSVSYEQYF. The CDR3 coding sequence is TGTGCCAGCAGCTTAACTAGCGTTTCCTACGAGCAGTACTTC.

The chain combines TRBV10-3 with TRBJ1-1; no clear D. Germline lookup yields CDR1 ENHRY and CDR2 SYGVKD. V dropped 3 bases and J dropped 1 base, with 9 bases sitting between them. The CDR3 runs to 14 residues. CDR3 residues: CAISEDGKNTEAFF. CDR3 coding DNA: TGTGCCATCAGTGAAGACGGGAAGAACACTGAAGCTTTCTTT.